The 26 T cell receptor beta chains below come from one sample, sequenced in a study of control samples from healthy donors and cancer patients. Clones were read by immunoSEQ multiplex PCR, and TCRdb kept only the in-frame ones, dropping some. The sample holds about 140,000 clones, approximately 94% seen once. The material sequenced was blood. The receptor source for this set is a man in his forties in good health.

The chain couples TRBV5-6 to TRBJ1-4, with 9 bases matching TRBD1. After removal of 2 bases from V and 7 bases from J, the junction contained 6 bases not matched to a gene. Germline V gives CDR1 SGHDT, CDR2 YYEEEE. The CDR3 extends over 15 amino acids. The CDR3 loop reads CASSFRDRAREKLFF. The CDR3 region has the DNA TGTGCCAGCAGCTTTAGGGACAGGGCCCGTGAAAAACTGTTTTTT.

This chain's CDR3 is CASSYRGIRNKNIQYF. CDR3 nucleotides: TGTGCCAGCAGCTACAGAGGAATTCGGAATAAAAACATTCAGTACTTC. The V call is TRBV5-6, the J call TRBJ2-4; D gene unclear. The CDR3 length is 16 residues. Trimming cost V 3 bases and J 4 bases, with 17 bases left between them. CDR1 and CDR2 (germline): SGHDT, YYEEEE.

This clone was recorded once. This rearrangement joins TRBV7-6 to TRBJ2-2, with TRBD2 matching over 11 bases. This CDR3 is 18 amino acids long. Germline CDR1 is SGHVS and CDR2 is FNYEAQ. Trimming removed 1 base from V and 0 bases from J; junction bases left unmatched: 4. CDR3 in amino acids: CASSLGLAGTSNTGELFF. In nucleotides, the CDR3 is TGTGCCAGCAGCTTAGGACTAGCGGGGACCTCGAACACCGGGGAGCTGTTTTTT.

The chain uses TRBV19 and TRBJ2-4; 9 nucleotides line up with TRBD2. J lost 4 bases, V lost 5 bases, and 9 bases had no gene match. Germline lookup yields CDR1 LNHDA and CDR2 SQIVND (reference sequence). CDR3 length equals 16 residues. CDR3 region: CASSDPAGGLKNIQYF. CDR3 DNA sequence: TGTGCCAGTAGTGACCCCGCGGGGGGGTTAAAAAACATTCAGTACTTC. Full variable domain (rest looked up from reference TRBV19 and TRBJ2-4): DGGITQSPKYLFRKEGQNVTLSCEQNLNHDAMYWYRQDPGQGLRLIYYSQIVNDFQKGDIAEGYSVSREKKESFPLTVTSAQKNPTAFYLCASSDPAGGLKNIQYFGAGTRLSVL.

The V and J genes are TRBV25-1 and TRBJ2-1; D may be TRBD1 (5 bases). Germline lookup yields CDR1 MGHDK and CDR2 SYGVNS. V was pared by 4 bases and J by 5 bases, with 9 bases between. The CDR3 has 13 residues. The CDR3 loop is CASSGRGHNEQFF. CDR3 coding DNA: TGTGCCAGCAGTGGAAGGGGCCACAATGAGCAGTTCTTC.

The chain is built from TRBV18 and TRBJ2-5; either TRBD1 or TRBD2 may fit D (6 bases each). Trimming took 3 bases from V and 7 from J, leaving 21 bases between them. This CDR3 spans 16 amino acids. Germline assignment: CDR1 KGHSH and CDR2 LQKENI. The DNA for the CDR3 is TGTGCCAGCTCACCTGTAACTTCGGGGGCCCCAGGGACCCAGTACTTC. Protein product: CASSPVTSGAPGTQYF.

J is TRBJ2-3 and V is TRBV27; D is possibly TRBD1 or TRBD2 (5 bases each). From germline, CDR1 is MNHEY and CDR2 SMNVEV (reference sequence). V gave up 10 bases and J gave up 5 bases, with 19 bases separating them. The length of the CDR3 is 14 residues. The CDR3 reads CATSMWGAGDTQYF. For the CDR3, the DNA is TGTGCCACCTCTATGTGGGGCGCGGGAGATACGCAGTATTTT.

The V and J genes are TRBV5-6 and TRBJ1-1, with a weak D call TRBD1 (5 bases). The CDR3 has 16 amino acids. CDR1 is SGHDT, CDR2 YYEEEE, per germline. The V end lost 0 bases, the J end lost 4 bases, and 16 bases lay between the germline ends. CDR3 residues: CASSLVIGPGGTEAFF. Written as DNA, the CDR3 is TGTGCCAGCAGCTTGGTGATTGGACCCGGGGGCACTGAAGCTTTCTTT.

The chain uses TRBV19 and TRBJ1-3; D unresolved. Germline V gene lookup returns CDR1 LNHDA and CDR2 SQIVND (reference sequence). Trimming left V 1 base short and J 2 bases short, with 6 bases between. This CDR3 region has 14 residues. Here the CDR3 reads CASSIGGTGNTIYF. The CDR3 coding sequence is TGTGCCAGTAGTATAGGAGGGACTGGAAACACCATATATTTT.

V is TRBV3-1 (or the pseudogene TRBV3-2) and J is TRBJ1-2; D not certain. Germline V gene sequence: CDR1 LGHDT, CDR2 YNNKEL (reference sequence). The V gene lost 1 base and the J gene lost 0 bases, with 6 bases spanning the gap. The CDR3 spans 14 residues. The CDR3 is CASSQAPANYGYTF. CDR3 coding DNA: TGTGCCAGCAGCCAAGCTCCAGCTAACTATGGCTACACCTTC.

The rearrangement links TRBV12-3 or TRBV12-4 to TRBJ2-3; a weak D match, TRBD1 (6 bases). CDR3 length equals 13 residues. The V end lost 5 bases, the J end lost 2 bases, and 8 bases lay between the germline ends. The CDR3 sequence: CASSRDTTDTQYF. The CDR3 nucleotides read TGTGCCAGCAGTCGGGACACCACAGATACGCAGTATTTT.

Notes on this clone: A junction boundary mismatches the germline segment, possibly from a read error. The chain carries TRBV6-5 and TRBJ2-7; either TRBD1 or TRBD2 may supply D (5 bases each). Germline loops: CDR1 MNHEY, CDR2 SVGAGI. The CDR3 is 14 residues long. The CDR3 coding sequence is TGTGCCGGCAGAGCACAGGACCTTCGGGGCGAGCAGTACTTC. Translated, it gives CAGRAQDLRGEQYF.

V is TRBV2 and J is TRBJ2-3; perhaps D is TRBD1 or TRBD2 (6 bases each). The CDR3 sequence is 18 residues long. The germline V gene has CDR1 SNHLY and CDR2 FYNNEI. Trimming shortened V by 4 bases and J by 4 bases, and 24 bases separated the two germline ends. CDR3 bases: TGTGCCAGCAGTGTACGAATATTCATCAGGGGAGGCCCAGATACGCAGTATTTT. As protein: CASSVRIFIRGGPDTQYF.

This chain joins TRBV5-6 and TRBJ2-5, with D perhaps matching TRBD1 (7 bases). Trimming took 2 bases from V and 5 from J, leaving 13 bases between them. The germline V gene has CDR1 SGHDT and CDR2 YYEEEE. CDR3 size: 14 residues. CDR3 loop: CASSLAGGLETQYF. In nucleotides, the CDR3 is TGTGCCAGCAGCTTAGCAGGGGGGTTGGAGACCCAGTACTTC.

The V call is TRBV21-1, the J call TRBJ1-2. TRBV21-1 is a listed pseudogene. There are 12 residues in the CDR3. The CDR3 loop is CASSKLSRGYTF. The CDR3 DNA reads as TGTGCCAGCAGCAAATTAAGTCGGGGCTACACCTTC.

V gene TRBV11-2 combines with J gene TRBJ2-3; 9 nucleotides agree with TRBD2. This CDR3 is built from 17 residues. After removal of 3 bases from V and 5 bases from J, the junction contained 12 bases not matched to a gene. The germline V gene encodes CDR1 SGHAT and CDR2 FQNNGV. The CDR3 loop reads CASSFLASGISKDTQYF. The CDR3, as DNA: TGTGCCAGCAGCTTCTTAGCTAGCGGGATTTCTAAAGATACGCAGTATTTT.

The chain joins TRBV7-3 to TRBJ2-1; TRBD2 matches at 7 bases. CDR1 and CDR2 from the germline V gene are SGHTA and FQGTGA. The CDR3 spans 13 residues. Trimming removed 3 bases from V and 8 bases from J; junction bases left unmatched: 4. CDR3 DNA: TGTGCCAGCAGCTTGAGCGGGGTTCATGAGCAGTTCTTC. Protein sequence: CASSLSGVHEQFF.

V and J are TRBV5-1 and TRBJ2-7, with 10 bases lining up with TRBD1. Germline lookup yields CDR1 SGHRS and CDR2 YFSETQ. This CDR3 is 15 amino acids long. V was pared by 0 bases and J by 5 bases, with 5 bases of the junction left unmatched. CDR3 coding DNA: TGCGCCAGCAGCTTGGGGGACAGGGGAAGCCACGAGCAGTACTTC. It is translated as CASSLGDRGSHEQYF.

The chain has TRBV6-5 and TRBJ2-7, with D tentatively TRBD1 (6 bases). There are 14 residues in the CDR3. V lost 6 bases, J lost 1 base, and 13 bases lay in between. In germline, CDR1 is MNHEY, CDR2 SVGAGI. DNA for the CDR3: TGTGCCAGCAGACGGACAGCCACTTCCTACGAGCAGTACTTC. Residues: CASRRTATSYEQYF.

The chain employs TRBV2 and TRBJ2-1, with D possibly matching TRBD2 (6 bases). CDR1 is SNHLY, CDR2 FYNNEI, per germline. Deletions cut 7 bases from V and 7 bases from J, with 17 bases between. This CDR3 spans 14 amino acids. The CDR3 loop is CASTGLGGTNEQFF. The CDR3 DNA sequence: TGTGCCAGCACCGGGCTAGGAGGGACTAATGAGCAGTTCTTC.

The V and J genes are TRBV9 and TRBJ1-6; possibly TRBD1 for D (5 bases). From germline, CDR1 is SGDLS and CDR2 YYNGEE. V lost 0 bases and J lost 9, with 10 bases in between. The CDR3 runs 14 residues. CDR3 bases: TGTGCCAGCAGCGTAGTAGGGAGGGGTTCACCCCTCCACTTT. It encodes CASSVVGRGSPLHF.

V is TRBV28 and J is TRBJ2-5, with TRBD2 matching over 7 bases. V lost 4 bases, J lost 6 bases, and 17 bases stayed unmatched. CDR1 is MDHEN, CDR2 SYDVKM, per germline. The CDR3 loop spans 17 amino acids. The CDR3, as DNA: TGTGCCAGCAGTTCCTCCGGTCCGGGGGAGGGCTTCCAGACCCAGTACTTC. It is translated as CASSSSGPGEGFQTQYF.

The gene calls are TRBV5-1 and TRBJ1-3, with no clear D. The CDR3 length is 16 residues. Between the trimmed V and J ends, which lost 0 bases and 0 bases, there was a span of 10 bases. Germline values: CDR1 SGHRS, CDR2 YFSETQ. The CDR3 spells CASSLGIPRSGNTIYF. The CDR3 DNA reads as TGCGCCAGCAGCTTGGGTATCCCCCGCTCTGGAAACACCATATATTTT.

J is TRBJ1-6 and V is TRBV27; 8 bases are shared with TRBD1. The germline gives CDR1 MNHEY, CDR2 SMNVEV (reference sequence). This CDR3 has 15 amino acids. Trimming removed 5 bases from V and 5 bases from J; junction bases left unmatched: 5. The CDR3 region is CASSPDRGNNSPLHF. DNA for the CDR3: TGTGCCAGCAGTCCAGACAGGGGAAATAATTCACCCCTCCACTTT.

CDR3 bases: TGTGCCATCTCATTAAACGAGCGGGGGACGAACACCGGGGAGCTGTTTTTT. It codes for CAISLNERGTNTGELFF. This chain connects TRBV10-3 to TRBJ2-2; 8 nucleotides agree with TRBD2. Germline V CDR1 and CDR2: ENHRY, SYGVKD. There are 17 residues in the CDR3. The V and J ends lost 8 bases and 0 bases, in that order; junction bases with no gene match: 11.

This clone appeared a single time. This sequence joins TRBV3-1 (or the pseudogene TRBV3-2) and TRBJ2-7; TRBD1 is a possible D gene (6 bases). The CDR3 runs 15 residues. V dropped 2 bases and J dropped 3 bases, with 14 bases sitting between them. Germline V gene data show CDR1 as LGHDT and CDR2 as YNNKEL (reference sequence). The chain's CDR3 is CASSQPRGLNYEQYF. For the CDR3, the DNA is TGTGCCAGCAGCCAACCCAGGGGCCTAAACTACGAGCAGTACTTC.